This is a list of T cell receptor beta chains from one sample in a study of T cell changes during pregnancy in multiple sclerosis. Using immunoSEQ multiplex PCR, the repertoire was profiled, and TCRdb retains in-frame clones only, with some absent. Of 30,000 to 35,000 clones listed, approximately 90% are singletons. The sequencing here drew on CD8+ T cells from peripheral blood mononuclear cells, taken in the third trimester of pregnancy. The receptors originated from a female donor with multiple sclerosis, enrolled in a pregnancy study. Each CDR3 is given with its conserved first and last residue. Each record gives: clone size, D gene, J gene, V gene, CDR3 DNA, CDR3 protein. A D gene is named only where the DNA matches it firmly. Size values are once, few and many counts, or a class for expanded clones, and some rows have none.

>-|-|TRBJ1-1|TRBV4-3
TGCGCCAGCAGCCAAGACCGCTTCCGGGAATCTGAAGCTTTCTTT
CASSQDRFRESEAFF
>-|TRBD1|TRBJ1-5|TRBV9
TGTGCCAGCAGCTCCGGGACAGGGGGTCAGCCCCAGCATTTT
CASSSGTGGQPQHF
>-|-|TRBJ1-2|TRBV4-2
TGTGCCAGCAGCCAAGAGGGGACTGCCACAGATAGCTATGGCTACACCTTC
CASSQEGTATDSYGYTF
>once|TRBD2|TRBJ2-7|TRBV9
TGTGCCAGCAGCCCGCGGGGGGGGCTATTAGAGCAGTACTTC
CASSPRGGLLEQYF
>once|TRBD1|TRBJ2-7|TRBV7-6
TGTGCCAGCAGCTTAGAGGGGGCAGGGGAGCAGTACTTC
CASSLEGAGEQYF
>-|-|TRBJ2-1|TRBV5-6
TGTGCCAGCAGCTTGGAAGGAGACAATGAGCAGTTCTTC
CASSLEGDNEQFF
>-|-|TRBJ2-7|TRBV27
TGTGCCAGCAGTTTAAGTGGCGGGGGCCCCACTGAATACGAGCAGTACTTC
CASSLSGGGPTEYEQYF
>-|-|TRBJ1-2|TRBV6-5
TGTGCCAGCAGTTACCGAACCGCTAGAGCCTACACCTTC
CASSYRTARAYTF
>-|TRBD1|TRBJ2-7|TRBV9
TGTGCCAGCAGGGGGACAGGGGAGGAGCAGTACTTC
CASRGTGEEQYF
>-|-|TRBJ1-2|TRBV9
TGTGCCAGCAGCCCCGGGACATACGACACCTTC
CASSPGTYDTF
>-|TRBD2|TRBJ2-3|TRBV7-9
TGTGCCAGCAGCTCCGTAACTAGCGGGGGCACAGATACGCAGTATTTT
CASSSVTSGGTDTQYF
>-|-|TRBJ1-1|TRBV5-6
TGTGCCAGCAGCTTGGGACAGAGCTACACTGAAGCTTTCTTT
CASSLGQSYTEAFF
>once|-|TRBJ1-1|TRBV29-1
TGCAGCGGGACGTACGAGGGCCCGTGGACTGAAGCTTTCTTT
CSGTYEGPWTEAFF
>-|TRBD1|TRBJ2-3|TRBV5-4
TGTGCCAGCAGTTTGGACAGGGATCCCGCGGATACGCAGTATTTT
CASSLDRDPADTQYF
>-|TRBD1|TRBJ1-2|TRBV29-1
TGCAGCACCAACCAGGGGGAGGACTATGGCTACACCTTC
CSTNQGEDYGYTF
>-|TRBD2|TRBJ2-3|TRBV4-3
TGCGCCAGCAGCCAAGATTCTCAACCGGGACTAGCGGGGACAGATACGCAGTATTTT
CASSQDSQPGLAGTDTQYF
>-|TRBD1|TRBJ1-1|TRBV13
TGTGCCAGCAGCTTCGGACAGGTGGAAGCTTTCTTT
CASSFGQVEAFF
>-|-|TRBJ1-3|TRBV2
TGTGCCAGCAGTGAGGGTAGTGACTACACCATATATTTT
CASSEGSDYTIYF
>-|TRBD1|TRBJ2-1|TRBV18
TGTGCCAGCTCTCGATACAGGGGGGATGAGCAGTTCTTC
CASSRYRGDEQFF
>-|TRBD2|TRBJ2-3|TRBV5-1
TGCGCCAGCAGCCTAAATCGGGGACTAGCGCTTACTAGCACAGATACGCAGTATTTT
CASSLNRGLALTSTDTQYF
>once|-|TRBJ1-3|TRBV9
TGTGCCAGCAGCCCCCAGGGTTTAGTTGGAAACACCATATATTTT
CASSPQGLVGNTIYF
>-|TRBD1|TRBJ1-2|TRBV12-5
TGTGCTAGTGGTTCGGACAGGGATCGGAACTATGGCTACACCTTC
CASGSDRDRNYGYTF
>-|-|TRBJ2-2|TRBV6-4
TGTGCCAGCAGTGACTCGAACCGGGACACCGGGGAGCTGTTTTTT
CASSDSNRDTGELFF
>-|TRBD1|TRBJ1-1|TRBV19
TGTGCCAGTAGTGACAGGGGGGACACTGAAGCTTTCTTT
CASSDRGDTEAFF
>once|-|TRBJ2-6|TRBV11-2
TGTGCCAGCAGCTTAGTTGTAATCAGGGTTGGGGCCAACGTCCTGACTTTC
CASSLVVIRVGANVLTF
>-|TRBD2|TRBJ2-5|TRBV7-2
TGTGCCAGCAGCTCCATAGCGGGGGACCAAGAGACCCAGTACTTC
CASSSIAGDQETQYF
>-|TRBD2|TRBJ2-7|TRBV10-3
TGTGCCATCAGTGAGCCGGGGGGGTTTGAGGAGCAGTACTTC
CAISEPGGFEEQYF
>once|TRBD1|TRBJ2-2|TRBV7-2
TGTGCCAGCAGCCCAGGGGAGACAGGGCCCACCGGGGAGCTGTTTTTT
CASSPGETGPTGELFF
>-|-|TRBJ1-2|TRBV13
TGTGCCAGCAGCCCCCCTGGGGGGATCCACTATGGCTACACCTTC
CASSPPGGIHYGYTF
>-|-|TRBJ2-2|TRBV6-4
TGTGCCAGCAGTGGGAGGGAAACCGGGGAGCTGTTTTTT
CASSGRETGELFF
>-|TRBD1|TRBJ1-1|TRBV27
TGTGCCAGCAGTTTAGGCGGCAGGGGGGCCACTGAAGCTTTCTTT
CASSLGGRGATEAFF
>once|-|TRBJ1-4|TRBV29-1
TGCAGCGTCTCAACCTCCGAGGTGGGGACATATGCAACTAATGAAAAACTGTTTTTT
CSVSTSEVGTYATNEKLFF
>-|-|TRBJ2-2|TRBV10-2
TGCGCCAGCAGAGCGCCCACCGGGGAGCTGTTTTTT
CASRAPTGELFF
>-|TRBD2|TRBJ2-7|TRBV4-2
TGTGCCAGCAGCCAAGCCCGGGGGGGCTCCTACGAGCAGTACTTC
CASSQARGGSYEQYF
>-|TRBD1|TRBJ1-6|TRBV7-3
TGTGCCAGCAGCGGGACAGCGTTTCTTAATTCACCCCTCCACTTT
CASSGTAFLNSPLHF
>-|-|TRBJ2-3|TRBV29-1
TGCAGCGTTCCCGACTATCCCACAGATACGCAGTATTTT
CSVPDYPTDTQYF
>-|-|TRBJ1-2|TRBV9
TGTGCCAGCACCCGTAGTTCCGTCTATGGCTACACCTTC
CASTRSSVYGYTF
>-|-|TRBJ1-2|TRBV4-2
TGTGCCAGCAGGGCCAGGGGCAGGGTCTATGGCTACACCTTC
CASRARGRVYGYTF
>-|TRBD1|TRBJ1-4|TRBV7-6
TGTGCCAGCAGCCGGGACAGGGGGCCGGGAGAAAAACTGTTTTTT
CASSRDRGPGEKLFF
>-|TRBD1|TRBJ2-3|TRBV19
TGTGCCAGTACCGCCGGGACAGGGGGGCCAGATACGCAGTATTTT
CASTAGTGGPDTQYF
>few|-|TRBJ1-1|TRBV2
TGTGCCAGCTCTGCAGGGCTGAACACTGAAGCTTTCTTT
CASSAGLNTEAFF
>once|-|TRBJ1-2|TRBV9
TGTGCCAGCAGCGTAGGGTTTGACTCCTCTCGCTATGGCTACACCTTC
CASSVGFDSSRYGYTF
>-|TRBD1|TRBJ1-2|TRBV6-1
TGTGCCAGCAGTGAACAGGGACAGGGGATCGTGAGGTATGGCTACACCTTC
CASSEQGQGIVRYGYTF
>-|-|TRBJ1-1|TRBV6-5
TGTGCCAGCAGTTTCACCCGGACGGGAAACACTGAAGCTTTCTTT
CASSFTRTGNTEAFF
>-|-|TRBJ2-2|TRBV4-1
TGCGCCAGCAGCCAAGATCGGTTGCGGGAGAACACCGGGGAGCTGTTTTTT
CASSQDRLRENTGELFF
>once|-|TRBJ2-1|TRBV7-9
TGTGCCAGCAGCTTATACGGGGTTATGGGCAATGAGCAGTTCTTC
CASSLYGVMGNEQFF
>-|-|TRBJ2-7|TRBV27
TGTGCCACCCTCGGCCCCCAGGGCAACGAGCAGTACTTC
CATLGPQGNEQYF
>-|TRBD1|TRBJ1-4|TRBV19
TGTGCCAGTAGTACGGGCGAAGGGACAGGGGCGGAAAAACTGTTTTTT
CASSTGEGTGAEKLFF
>-|TRBD1|TRBJ2-7|TRBV27
TGTGCCAGCAGGTCGCGGACAGGGCCCTACGAGCAGTACTTC
CASRSRTGPYEQYF
>-|-|TRBJ2-7|TRBV9
TGTGCCAGCAGCGTAGCCCCAGGGTTGGGCGAGCAGTACTTC
CASSVAPGLGEQYF
>-|-|TRBJ1-2|TRBV15
TGTGCCACCAGCACAGGGGAAAACTATGGCTACACCTTC
CATSTGENYGYTF
>-|-|TRBJ2-7|TRBV4-3
TGCGCCAGCAGCCCCTCCGGGTCCTACGAGCAGTACTTC
CASSPSGSYEQYF
>-|-|TRBJ1-1|TRBV7-2
TGTGCCAGCAGCCTCCGGGGGGACACTGAAGCTTTCTTT
CASSLRGDTEAFF
>-|-|TRBJ2-3|TRBV4-3
TGCGCCAGCAGCCAAGACCCCCAGGGCGGAAGCACAGATACGCAGTATTTT
CASSQDPQGGSTDTQYF
>-|TRBD2|TRBJ2-4|TRBV5-4
TGTGCCAGCAGCCTAGCGGGCCCTGCCAAAAACATTCAGTACTTC
CASSLAGPAKNIQYF
>once|TRBD2|TRBJ2-1|TRBV5-6
TGTGCCAGCAGGGGACTAGCAAATGAGCAGTTCTTC
CASRGLANEQFF
>few|-|TRBJ2-7|TRBV19
TGTGCCAGTAGTCCCTTTCAGACCTACGAGCAGTACTTC
CASSPFQTYEQYF
>-|-|TRBJ2-3|TRBV30
TGTGCCTGGAACCAGGCCAGCACAGATACGCAGTATTTT
CAWNQASTDTQYF
>-|TRBD1|TRBJ2-7|TRBV14
TGTGCCAGCAGCCAAGATCGTGGGGGGCGGACAGGGCCTATTTACTACGAGCAGTACTTC
CASSQDRGGRTGPIYYEQYF
>-|TRBD1|TRBJ2-7|TRBV5-5
TGTGCCAGCAGCCGGGACAGGAGCTCCTACGAGCAGTACTTC
CASSRDRSSYEQYF